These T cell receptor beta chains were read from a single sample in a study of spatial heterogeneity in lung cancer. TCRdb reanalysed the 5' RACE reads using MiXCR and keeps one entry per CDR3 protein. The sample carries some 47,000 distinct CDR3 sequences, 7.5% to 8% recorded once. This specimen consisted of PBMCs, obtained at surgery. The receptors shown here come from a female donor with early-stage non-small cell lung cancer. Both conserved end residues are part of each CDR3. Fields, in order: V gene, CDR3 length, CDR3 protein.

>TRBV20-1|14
CSARGWDRGYEQYF
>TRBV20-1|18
CSARDRDRLLLGNQPQHF
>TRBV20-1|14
CSARSGLLSYEQYF
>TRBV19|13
CASSSWTDNEQFF
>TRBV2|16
CASSTGAGGSADTQYF
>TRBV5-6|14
CASSLWGNYNEQFF
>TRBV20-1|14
CSAHFQGASYEQYF
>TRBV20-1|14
CSAKKTGANQPQHF
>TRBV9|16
CASSTGQGFMGDTQYF
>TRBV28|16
CASSLGPGGTTDTQYF